The 18 T cell receptor beta chains in this list originate from one sample, sequenced in a study of spatial heterogeneity in lung cancer. TCRdb re-analysed the 5' RACE reads in MiXCR, keeping a single row per CDR3 protein. Of 45,000 to 55,000 distinct CDR3 sequences listed, roughly 5.2% are singletons. Time point noted: sample taken at primary tumor resection. Sequences were derived from PBMCs, sampled at surgery. The receptor source for this set is a male donor with early-stage non-small cell lung cancer.

This clonotype was detected ten times or more. The chain carries TRBV7-2 and TRBJ2-5, with 7 bases that match TRBD1. This CDR3 has 15 amino acids. After removal of 5 bases from V and 2 bases from J, the junction contained 8 bases not matched to a gene. Per germline, CDR1 SGHTA and CDR2 FQGNSA. The DNA for the CDR3 is TGTGCCAGCAGCGAAGGGACAGTTCTTCAAGAGACCCAGTACTTC. It codes for CASSEGTVLQETQYF.

In its sample, this clonotype was seen many times. The V call is TRBV9, the J call TRBJ2-7; TRBD1 aligns across 7 bases. The V segment lost 0 bases and the J segment 3 bases; nucleotides outside the gene matches: 6. The germline CDR1 and CDR2 sequences are SGDLS and YYNGEE. This CDR3 is 15 amino acids long. The CDR3 spells CASSVAGTANYEQYF. CDR3 DNA sequence: TGTGCCAGCAGCGTAGCCGGGACAGCAAACTACGAGCAGTACTTC.

This clonotype was detected ten times or more. The chain combines TRBV29-1 with TRBJ2-5; possibly TRBD1 for D (7 bases). The CDR3 extends over 16 amino acids. Trimming took off 3 bases at V and 3 bases at J, with 20 bases between the two ends. Germline values: CDR1 SQVTM, CDR2 ANQGSEA. The CDR3 region has the DNA TGCAGCGTTGATGAACCAGGGGGAGGCCGAAAAGAGACCCAGTACTTC. It specifies CSVDEPGGGRKETQYF.

This clonotype was picked up many times. This sequence joins TRBV14 and TRBJ1-1; D is uncertain. Germline V gene lookup returns CDR1 SGHDN and CDR2 FVKESK. This CDR3 is built from 14 residues. The germline V and J ends were trimmed by 0 bases and 3 bases, with 8 bases remaining between them. CDR3 nucleotide sequence: TGTGCCAGCAGCCAAGAGCCCCATTACACTGAAGCTTTCTTT. It is translated as CASSQEPHYTEAFF.

This clonotype was seen repeatedly, ten times or more. This chain links TRBV12-5 with TRBJ2-7, with D perhaps given as TRBD1 or TRBD2 (5 bases each). There are 15 residues in the CDR3. CDR1 and CDR2 from the germline V gene are LGHNT and FRNRAP. Trimming stripped 6 bases from V and 7 bases from J, with 22 bases between. For the CDR3, the DNA is TGTGCTAGTGGCTTTACCGAAATCCGGGGCCCTGAGCAGTACTTC. Translation: CASGFTEIRGPEQYF.

This clonotype was seen at least ten times. V gene TRBV5-1 combines with J gene TRBJ2-1; 7 positions match TRBD2. The germline V gene encodes CDR1 SGHRS and CDR2 YFSETQ. V was clipped by 1 base and J by 4 bases; unmatched bases: 8. The CDR3 covers 16 residues. The CDR3 DNA reads as TGCGCCAGCAGCTTGATGGGCGGGACTACATACAATGAGCAGTTCTTC. Translating it yields CASSLMGGTTYNEQFF.

This clonotype was seen many times. The V and J genes are TRBV27 and TRBJ1-1; TRBD1 matches 9 bases. The germline V gene has CDR1 MNHEY and CDR2 SMNVEV (reference sequence). The CDR3 sequence is 15 residues long. Trimming at V came to 5 bases and at J to 4 bases, leaving 8 bases not matched to a gene. The CDR3: CASSARTGVGTEAFF. The CDR3 nucleotides are TGTGCCAGCAGTGCTCGGACAGGGGTGGGCACTGAAGCTTTCTTT.

As for this clonotype: This may be a read error, as it is one base from a much larger clone. This chain uses TRBV18 with TRBJ2-3; 7 bases line up with TRBD2. V shed 2 bases, J shed 7 bases, and the junction held 9 bases outside the gene matches. Per the germline V gene, CDR1 is KGHSH and CDR2 is LQKENI. The CDR3 totals 15 residues. CDR3: CASSPFTGGTNTQYF. Written as DNA, the CDR3 is TGTGCCAGCTCACCATTCACGGGAGGAACAAATACGCAGTATTTT.

This clonotype occurred many times. The chain recombines TRBV7-2 with TRBJ1-3; D is unresolved. The CDR3 has 14 amino acids. V was shortened by 1 base and J by 2 bases, with 6 bases between the two germline ends. Germline CDR1 reads SGHTA; CDR2 reads FQGNSA. The DNA of the CDR3 is TGTGCCAGCAGCTTAGTGAGGGCTGGAAACACCATATATTTT. Residues: CASSLVRAGNTIYF.

This clonotype appeared many times. This sequence joins TRBV5-1 and TRBJ2-5, with D maybe TRBD2 (6 bases). This CDR3 contains 14 residues. Deletions cut 7 bases from V and 5 bases from J, with 18 bases between. Germline V gene sequence: CDR1 SGHRS, CDR2 YFSETQ. The CDR3 bases are TGCGCCAGCGGGCCGGGAGCTAACGACGAGACCCAGTACTTC. Translated: CASGPGANDETQYF.

This CDR3 is CAIRGGRDSDTQYF. CDR3 nucleotides: TGTGCCATCAGAGGCGGGAGGGATTCAGATACGCAGTATTTT. This sequence joins TRBV10-3 and TRBJ2-3; 9 nucleotides align to TRBD2. V gave up 6 bases and J gave up 4 bases; unmatched junction bases: 5. The CDR3 runs 14 residues. Looked up from germline, CDR1 is ENHRY and CDR2 is SYGVKD.

The sample holds many counts of this clonotype. The genes are TRBV29-1 and TRBJ1-2, with D unclear. V dropped 5 bases and J dropped 6 bases, with 19 bases sitting between them. CDR3 length: 14 amino acids. Germline assignment: CDR1 SQVTM and CDR2 ANQGSEA. CDR3 in DNA: TGCAGCGTTACCGTTGTCTCGGACCCCCATGGCTACACCTTC. Amino acids: CSVTVVSDPHGYTF.

This clonotype was detected many times. The J gene is TRBJ2-1, the V gene TRBV5-6, with 9 positions matching TRBD1. The CDR3 consists of 15 residues. Germline CDR1 SGHDT, CDR2 YYEEEE. J gave up 8 bases and V 0 bases, and 6 bases lay outside the gene matches. Written as DNA, the CDR3 is TGTGCCAGCAGCTTGGTAGGACAGGGGTACGATGAGCAGTTCTTC. As protein: CASSLVGQGYDEQFF.

This clonotype was counted ten times or more. The chain is built from TRBV7-2 and TRBJ2-1; the match to TRBD1 covers 8 bases. In germline, CDR1 is SGHTA, CDR2 FQGNSA. V dropped 6 bases and J dropped 10; count of bases not matched to a gene: 11. The CDR3 is made up of 14 amino acids. CDR3 DNA: TGTGCCAGCAGACCCGGGACAGGCCACAGAGAGCAGTTCTTC. It specifies CASRPGTGHREQFF.

Many counts were recorded for this clonotype. The V call is TRBV20-1, the J call TRBJ2-7, with TRBD1 as a possible D gene (6 bases). The germline V gene has CDR1 DFQATT and CDR2 SNEGSKA (reference sequence). V was trimmed by 5 bases and J by 2 bases, leaving 16 bases between them. The CDR3 length is 14 residues. The CDR3, as DNA: TGCAGTGCTCACGACAGGATATACGCCTACGAGCAGTACTTC. Encoded protein: CSAHDRIYAYEQYF.

V gene TRBV20-1 combines with J gene TRBJ2-7; D remains ambiguous. The CDR3 runs 11 residues. The V end was cut by 3 bases, the J end by 4 bases, with 7 bases between. The germline CDR1 and CDR2 sequences are DFQATT and SNEGSKA (reference sequence). The chain's CDR3 is CSASRIYEQYF. The CDR3 DNA sequence: TGCAGTGCTAGTCGAATATACGAGCAGTACTTC.

This clonotype was seen ten or more times. The chain joins TRBV4-2 to TRBJ2-7; 11 bases match TRBD1. The CDR3 totals 17 residues. V shed 3 bases, J shed 2 bases, and the junction held 9 bases outside the gene matches. Germline V gene data show CDR1 as LGHNA and CDR2 as YNFKEQ. CDR3 nucleotide sequence: TGTGCCAGCAGCCATGTGACCGGGACAGGGGGGACCTACGAGCAGTACTTC. As protein: CASSHVTGTGGTYEQYF.

This clonotype was detected ten times or more. The chain joins TRBV12-3 or TRBV12-4 to TRBJ2-4; no reliable D call. The CDR3 is 11 residues long. The ends were cut back, 4 bases at V and 8 bases at J, with 6 bases in the middle. In DNA, the CDR3 is TGTGCCAGCAGTTCCGCTTACATTCAGTACTTC. Translated, it gives CASSSAYIQYF.